This T cell receptor (beta chain) was captured by sequencing in a study of OX40 agonist ivuxolimab in advanced cancers. Regarding the research as a whole: Ivuxolimab was a fully human IgG2 agonistic monoclonal antibody targeting the costimulatory receptor OX40 (CD134). The paper covers the monotherapy dose-escalation part of the phase I ivuxolimab trial, which included N ≈ 57 patients. In the dose-escalation cohort, around four fifths of patients were male, and the mean age was roughly 60 years with a range of about 20 to 79. Intravenous ivuxolimab was administered to patients every 2 weeks at six dose levels: 0.01, 0.1, 0.3, 1.5, 3 and 10 mg/kg. Peripheral TCRbeta sequencing was intended to test whether TCR sequence diversity was altered and clonal T-cell expansion was caused by ivuxolimab. Of the approximately 50 patients in dose escalation, about 20 had hepatocellular carcinoma, roughly 15 had melanoma, 9 had renal cell carcinoma and 9 had head and neck cancer. Prior anti-PD-1, anti-PD-L1 or anti-CTLA-4 therapy was permitted, and checkpoint inhibitors had been received by about 44% of dose-escalation patients. Partial responses were achieved by three dose-escalation patients, of whom one had hepatocellular carcinoma and two had cutaneous melanoma. Study-wide findings and limitations: Low levels of normalized T-cell clonal expansion were also seen in some patients who did not respond. Antigen specificity was not determined for the clonally expanded peripheral T cells. Partial responders in the 0.1-3.0 mg/kg groups had among the lowest normalized peripheral clonal expansion, especially among CD8+ T cells. At doses from 0.1 to 3.0 mg/kg, clonal expansion was seen in both CD4+ and CD8+ blood T cells between baseline and week 6. On average, CD8+ T cells showed more expanded clones than CD4+ T cells after ivuxolimab.

Regarding this clone: This receptor's antigen is unknown. Base qualities are not at hand, and no much larger clone is one base apart.

The trial excluded patients who had a history of autoimmune disease or who were on systemic immunosuppression. In every dose cohort, peripheral blood was drawn for TCR sequencing at baseline, cycle 4 day 1, and cycle 7 day 1. The samples were taken from a phase I, first-in-human, multicenter, open-label dose-escalation trial of ivuxolimab. Adults with locally advanced or metastatic melanoma, renal cell carcinoma, hepatocellular carcinoma or head and neck squamous cell carcinoma were enrolled in the trial. CD4+ and CD8+ T cells were sorted separately from peripheral blood before TCR sequencing. The CDR3 has 16 amino acids, counting the end cysteine and phenylalanine. The sequence is cut down to CDR3 DNA, 48 bases in frame from base 1. The germline V gene (reference sequence) sets CDR1 to SEHNR and CDR2 to FQNEAQ. The V and J ends are trimmed by 4 bases and 2 bases, leaving 16 bases between them. Genomic DNA was extracted from sorted cells for sequencing of the TCRbeta CDR3 region. The immunoSEQ Assay was used for sequencing of TCRbeta CDR3 regions. TCRdb limited this immuneACCESS table to in-frame rearrangements with V and J called. A share of clones is missing; checked studies link under half to unresolved V genes, and the rest is unexplained. In all, the sample holds some 17,000 clones, and 85% to 90% of those were seen once. 67% of the sample goes to the ten largest clones.

The TCR originated in an adult with an advanced solid tumor such as melanoma, head and neck, liver or kidney cancer. The chain is assembled from TRBV7-9 and TRBJ2-3; the D region possibly corresponds to TRBD1 (6 bases align). This specimen was CD4+ or CD8+ T cells sorted from blood, taken in a trial of the OX40 agonist ivuxolimab. The CDR3 in this case is CASSSLWDTLTDTQYF. The DNA is as follows: TGTGCCAGCAGCTCTTTGTGGGACACACTCACAGATACGCAGTATTTT.